The 29 T cell receptor beta chains listed next were all sequenced from one sample in a study of OX40 agonist ivuxolimab in advanced cancers. Here immunoSEQ multiplex PCR was the method, and the copy in TCRdb shows in-frame clones only, minus some. The data hold fewer than 65,000 clones, with 90% to 95% observed a single time. The material sequenced was CD4+ or CD8+ T cells sorted from blood, taken in a trial of the OX40 agonist ivuxolimab. Every receptor here comes from an adult with an advanced solid tumor such as melanoma, head and neck, liver or kidney cancer.

V gene TRBV5-4 combines with J gene TRBJ2-2; 13 bases match TRBD2. Per germline, CDR1 SGHNT and CDR2 YYREEE (reference sequence). The CDR3 runs to 15 residues. V shed 7 bases and J 3 bases; nucleotides not matched to a gene: 3. The CDR3 coding sequence is TGTGCCAGCGGGGGACTAGCGGGGCACACCGGGGAGCTGTTTTTT. Translation gives CASGGLAGHTGELFF.

The V call is TRBV7-9, the J call TRBJ2-5; possibly TRBD2 for D (6 bases). Germline V gives CDR1 SEHNR, CDR2 FQNEAQ (reference sequence). V dropped 4 bases and J dropped 4 bases, with 13 bases sitting between them. This CDR3 has 14 amino acids. The CDR3 loop reads CASSSRGVGETQYF. The CDR3 region has the DNA TGTGCCAGCAGCTCCCGCGGGGTCGGAGAGACCCAGTACTTC.

This chain uses TRBV7-6 with TRBJ2-5; D may be TRBD1 or TRBD2 (5 bases each). V shed 0 bases and J shed 3 bases, with 11 bases lying between them. This CDR3 spans 15 amino acids. Germline loops: CDR1 SGHVS, CDR2 FNYEAQ. The CDR3 here is CASSLAQGEEETQYF. In nucleotides, the CDR3 is TGTGCCAGCAGCTTAGCCCAGGGAGAGGAAGAGACCCAGTACTTC.

J is TRBJ2-7 and V is TRBV27, with 8 bases matching TRBD2. The J segment lost 2 bases and the V segment lost 5 bases, leaving 8 bases of the junction unmatched. The CDR3 consists of 15 residues. Germline CDR1 and CDR2: MNHEY and SMNVEV (reference sequence). In DNA form, the CDR3 reads TGTGCCAGCAGTCCTGGTCCGGGACTAGCCTACGAGCAGTACTTC. This translates into CASSPGPGLAYEQYF.

CDR3 amino acids: CASSQGTARNEKLFF. The CDR3 bases are TGTGCCAGCAGCCAAGGGACGGCTAGGAATGAAAAACTGTTTTTT. J is TRBJ1-4 and V is TRBV5-5, with D possibly TRBD1 on 5 matching bases. The CDR3 sequence is 15 residues long. Trimming took 4 bases from V and 5 from J, leaving 15 bases between them. Germline assignment: CDR1 SGHKS and CDR2 YYEKEE (reference sequence).

This chain joins TRBV28 and TRBJ2-1; 10 bases match TRBD2. V dropped 10 bases and J dropped 0; count of bases not matched to a gene: 12. The germline gives CDR1 MDHEN, CDR2 SYDVKM. The CDR3 is 17 amino acids. CDR3 DNA: TGTGCCATGCAGCCAACCGGGACTAGCGCCTCCTACAATGAGCAGTTCTTC. Translated: CAMQPTGTSASYNEQFF.

This clone is a singleton in its sample. V and J are TRBV6-5 and TRBJ2-7; D perhaps matches TRBD2 (5 bases). Germline-derived CDR1 and CDR2 are MNHEY and SVGAGI. This CDR3 spans 15 amino acids. Trimming stripped 6 bases from V and 3 bases from J, with 18 bases between. CDR3 sequence: CASRSSGSPLYEQYV. The DNA for the CDR3 is TGTGCCAGCAGGAGCTCGGGGTCCCCACTCTACGAGCAGTACGTC.

V gene TRBV2 combines with J gene TRBJ1-1; D call uncertain. CDR3 size: 14 residues. Trimming pared 3 bases from V and 0 bases from J, leaving 8 bases between. Germline V lookup: CDR1 SNHLY, CDR2 FYNNEI. The CDR3 DNA sequence: TGTGCCAGCAGTGAGAAGGGCCTGAACACTGAAGCTTTCTTT. Its translation is CASSEKGLNTEAFF.

The chain recombines TRBV7-6 with TRBJ2-1; D is uncertain. V was trimmed by 1 base and J by 0 bases, leaving 7 bases between them. Germline V gene lookup returns CDR1 SGHVS and CDR2 FNYEAQ. The length of the CDR3 is 15 residues. The CDR3: CASSLGHLSYNEQFF. CDR3 DNA sequence: TGTGCCAGCAGCTTAGGACACCTCTCCTACAATGAGCAGTTCTTC.

V gene TRBV11-2 combines with J gene TRBJ1-4; 7 bases agree with TRBD1. V gave up 0 bases and J gave up 3 bases; unmatched junction bases: 10. This CDR3 is built from 18 residues. Germline loops: CDR1 SGHAT, CDR2 FQNNGV. Here the CDR3 reads CASSLEGVWDSSNEKLFF. The CDR3 coding sequence is TGTGCCAGCAGCTTAGAAGGAGTTTGGGACAGTTCTAATGAAAAACTGTTTTTT.

This clone appeared a single time. The rearrangement joins TRBV2 to TRBJ1-1; a weak D match, TRBD1 (6 bases). Trimming removed 8 bases from V and 1 base from J, with 17 bases in between. This CDR3 comprises 15 residues. Germline-derived CDR1 and CDR2 are SNHLY and FYNNEI. The CDR3 loop is CASGPNQGRNTEAFF. The CDR3 bases are TGTGCCAGCGGACCGAACCAGGGGCGGAACACTGAAGCTTTCTTT.

The chain joins TRBV21-1 to TRBJ2-7; TRBD2 is the table's D call, not checked against the DNA. TRBV21-1 is an annotated pseudogene. This CDR3 contains 15 residues. CDR3 DNA: TGTGCCAGCAGCAAAGCCAGCGGGGGCTTCTACGAGCAGTACTTC. Its translation: CASSKASGGFYEQYF.

This sequence joins TRBV4-1 and TRBJ1-3; no clear D. This CDR3 contains 15 residues. The V and J ends lost 0 bases and 4 bases respectively, with 10 bases between them. Germline-derived CDR1 and CDR2 are MGHRA and YSYEKL. As DNA, the CDR3 is TGCGCCAGCAGCCAAGATCTACTGGGGGGAAACACCATATATTTT. Translation: CASSQDLLGGNTIYF.

The chain uses TRBV19 and TRBJ2-2, with 7 bases matching TRBD1. This CDR3 spans 20 amino acids. Germline loops: CDR1 LNHDA, CDR2 SQIVND (reference sequence). V was clipped by 3 bases and J by 2 bases; unmatched bases: 18. CDR3 sequence reads: CASSISTVGQYVSNTGELFF. Here the CDR3 DNA reads TGTGCCAGTAGTATCTCAACGGTGGGACAGTACGTTTCCAACACCGGGGAGCTGTTTTTT.

The V call is TRBV2, the J call TRBJ1-6; a possible D gene is TRBD1 (6 bases). The CDR3 has 15 amino acids. The germline gives CDR1 SNHLY, CDR2 FYNNEI. Trimming took 3 bases from V and 5 from J, leaving 11 bases between them. The CDR3 loop is CASSEAAGDNSPLHF. CDR3 nucleotides: TGTGCCAGCAGTGAGGCTGCAGGGGATAATTCACCCCTCCACTTT.

This chain connects TRBV27 to TRBJ2-7; 12 nucleotides align to TRBD2. The V gene end was trimmed by 5 bases and the J gene end by 3 bases; junction bases not matched to a gene: 11. Per the germline V gene, CDR1 is MNHEY and CDR2 is SMNVEV (reference sequence). The CDR3 extends over 17 amino acids. The CDR3 sequence: CASSQDGLAGPLYEQYF. CDR3 coding DNA: TGTGCCAGCAGTCAGGACGGACTAGCGGGACCCCTCTACGAGCAGTACTTC.

The chain is built from TRBV7-2 and TRBJ2-1, with D perhaps TRBD2 (5 bases). This CDR3 spans 14 amino acids. The V gene lost 0 bases and the J gene lost 6 bases, with 9 bases spanning the gap. Germline CDR1 is SGHTA and CDR2 is FQGNSA. The CDR3 nucleotides are TGTGCCAGCAGCTTAGCGTCAGCGGCCAATGAGCAGTTCTTC. Translation gives CASSLASAANEQFF. Drawing the rest from reference TRBV7-2 and TRBJ2-1, the complete variable domain is GAGVSQSPSNKVTEKGKDVELRCDPISGHTALYWYRQSLGQGLEFLIYFQGNSAPDKSGLPSDRFSAERTGGSVSTLTIQRTQQEDSAVYLCASSLASAANEQFFGPGTRLTVL.

V is TRBV15 and J is TRBJ2-7; tentatively, D is TRBD1 (6 bases). V was shortened by 3 bases and J by 4 bases, with 16 bases between the two germline ends. Germline V lookup: CDR1 LNHNV, CDR2 YYDKDF (reference sequence). CDR3 length: 15 residues. The CDR3 DNA is TGTGCCACCAGCAGGGGAATGAGGACAGATTACGAGCAGTACGTC. The encoded protein is CATSRGMRTDYEQYV.

The chain employs TRBV11-2 and TRBJ2-1, with D unresolved. The CDR3 loop spans 16 amino acids. V lost 2 bases and J 7 bases, leaving 18 bases between the germline ends. The germline V gene has CDR1 SGHAT and CDR2 FQNNGV. CDR3 loop: CASSLTPPTARNEQFF. DNA of the CDR3: TGTGCCAGCAGCTTAACTCCCCCCACCGCTCGAAATGAGCAGTTCTTC.

The rearrangement uses TRBV19 and TRBJ2-2; D uncertain. V was pared by 3 bases and J by 2 bases, with 13 bases between. The CDR3 extends over 16 amino acids. Germline CDR1 and CDR2: LNHDA and SQIVND (reference sequence). CDR3: CASSILGYTNTGELFF. CDR3 bases: TGTGCCAGTAGTATCCTCGGATACACTAACACCGGGGAGCTGTTTTTT.

This chain joins TRBV6-1 and TRBJ2-4; no clear D. CDR1 and CDR2 (germline): MNHNS, SASEGT. The CDR3 is made up of 13 amino acids. Trimming removed 10 bases from V and 5 bases from J, with 15 bases in between. The CDR3: CAIHQIPQNIQYF. In DNA, the CDR3 is TGTGCCATCCATCAGATTCCTCAAAACATTCAGTACTTC.

The J gene is TRBJ1-2, the V gene TRBV7-2, with 9 nucleotides matching TRBD1. CDR1 and CDR2 from the germline V gene are SGHTA and FQGNSA. The CDR3 covers 16 residues. V lost 5 bases, J lost 6 bases, and 13 bases stayed unmatched. CDR3 sequence reads: CASSHRRDRVHDGYTF. In nucleotides, the CDR3 is TGTGCCAGCAGCCACCGCCGGGACAGGGTTCATGATGGCTACACCTTC.

This clone was seen a few times. The V gene is TRBV7-9, the J gene TRBJ2-7; no clear D. V lost 7 bases and J lost 2, with 6 bases in between. The CDR3 covers 11 residues. Per germline, CDR1 SEHNR and CDR2 FQNEAQ (reference sequence). The CDR3 nucleotides read TGTGCCAGCACGAACCCCTACGAGCAGTACTTC. Translation: CASTNPYEQYF.

This clone was recorded only once. The chain employs TRBV5-1 and TRBJ2-1; TRBD2 matches 8 bases. CDR1 and CDR2 (germline): SGHRS, YFSETQ. The V and J ends lost 1 base and 0 bases, in that order; junction bases with no gene match: 0. The CDR3 spans 15 residues. As DNA, the CDR3 is TGCGCCAGCAGCTTGACTAGCGGCTCCTACAATGAGCAGTTCTTC. Translating it yields CASSLTSGSYNEQFF.

This clone was seen just once. This sequence joins TRBV5-1 and TRBJ2-7, with 10 bases that match TRBD1. Losses at the gene ends were 0 bases for V and 6 bases for J; bases not matched to a gene: 6. The CDR3 runs to 15 residues. Germline CDR1 is SGHRS and CDR2 is YFSETQ. The chain's CDR3 is CASSLVGQGVGEQYV. In DNA form, the CDR3 reads TGCGCCAGCAGCTTGGTTGGACAGGGGGTAGGCGAGCAGTACGTC.

V gene TRBV19 combines with J gene TRBJ2-7, with 7 bases matching TRBD2. The CDR3 length is 14 residues. V shed 3 bases and J 1 base; nucleotides not matched to a gene: 3. Germline CDR1 reads LNHDA; CDR2 reads SQIVND (reference sequence). Here the CDR3 DNA reads TGTGCCAGTAGTATTGGTAGCGGGTCCTACGAGCAGTACTTC. Translated: CASSIGSGSYEQYF.

The chain couples TRBV7-9 to TRBJ1-1, with D possibly being TRBD1 (5 bases). This CDR3 has 12 amino acids. V was cut by 5 bases and J by 8 bases, with 12 bases left in between. Per germline, CDR1 SEHNR and CDR2 FQNEAQ (reference sequence). The CDR3 here is CASSREQAEAFF. The DNA of the CDR3 is TGTGCCAGCAGCCGCGAACAGGCGGAAGCTTTCTTT.

V is TRBV27 and J is TRBJ2-1, with unresolved D. The CDR3 runs to 12 residues. Germline CDR1 is MNHEY and CDR2 is SMNVEV (reference sequence). Trimming pared 2 bases from V and 9 bases from J, leaving 8 bases between. CDR3 sequence (DNA): TGTGCCAGCAGTTTAATCGGCAGTGAGCAGTTCTTC. Translating gives CASSLIGSEQFF.

The rearrangement joins TRBV7-9 to TRBJ2-7; D is undetermined. V dropped 6 bases and J dropped 7 bases, with 16 bases sitting between them. The CDR3 is made up of 13 amino acids. Germline values: CDR1 SEHNR, CDR2 FQNEAQ (reference sequence). The CDR3 DNA reads as TGTGCCAGCAGTCCCATACATACTCCGGAGCAGTACGTC. Amino acids: CASSPIHTPEQYV.